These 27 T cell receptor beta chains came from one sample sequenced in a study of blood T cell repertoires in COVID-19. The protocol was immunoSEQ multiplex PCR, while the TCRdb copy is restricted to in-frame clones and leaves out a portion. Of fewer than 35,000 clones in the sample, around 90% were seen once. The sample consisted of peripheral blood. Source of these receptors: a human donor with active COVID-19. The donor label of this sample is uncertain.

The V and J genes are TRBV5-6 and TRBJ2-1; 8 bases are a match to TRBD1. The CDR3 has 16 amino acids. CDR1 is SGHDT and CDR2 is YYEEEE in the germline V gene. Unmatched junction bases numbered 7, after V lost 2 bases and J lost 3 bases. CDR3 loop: CASSLSQGADYNEQFF. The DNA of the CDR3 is TGTGCCAGCAGCTTATCGCAGGGGGCCGACTACAATGAGCAGTTCTTC. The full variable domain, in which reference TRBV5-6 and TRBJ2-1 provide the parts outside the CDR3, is DAGVTQSPTHLIKTRGQQVTLRCSPKSGHDTVSWYQQALGQGPQFIFQYYEEEERQRGNFPDRFSGHQFPNYSSELNVNALLLGDSALYLCASSLSQGADYNEQFFGPGTRLTVL.

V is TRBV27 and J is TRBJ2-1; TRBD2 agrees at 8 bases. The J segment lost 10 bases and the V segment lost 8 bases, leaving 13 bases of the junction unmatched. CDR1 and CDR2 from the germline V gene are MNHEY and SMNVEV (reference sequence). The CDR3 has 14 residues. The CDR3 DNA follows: TGTGCCAGCCTTTTAGCGGGGAGCGTAAAAGAGCAGTTCTTC. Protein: CASLLAGSVKEQFF.

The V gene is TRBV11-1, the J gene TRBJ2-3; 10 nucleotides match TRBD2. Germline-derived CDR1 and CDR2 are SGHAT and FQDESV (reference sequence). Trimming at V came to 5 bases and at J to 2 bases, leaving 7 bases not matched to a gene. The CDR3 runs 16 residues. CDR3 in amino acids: CASSSDSGGTTDTQYF. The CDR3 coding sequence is TGTGCCAGCAGCAGCGATAGCGGGGGGACCACAGATACGCAGTATTTT.

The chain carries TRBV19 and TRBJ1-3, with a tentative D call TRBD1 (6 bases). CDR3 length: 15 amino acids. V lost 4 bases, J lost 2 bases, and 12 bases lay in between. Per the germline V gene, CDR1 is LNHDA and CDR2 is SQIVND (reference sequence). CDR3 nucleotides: TGTGCCAGTAGTACTCACAGGGCAACTGGAAACACCATATATTTT. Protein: CASSTHRATGNTIYF.

CDR3 residues: CASSLASGGAADTQYF. CDR3 bases: TGCGCCAGCAGCTTGGCTAGCGGGGGGGCTGCAGATACGCAGTATTTT. The genes are TRBV5-1 and TRBJ2-3, with 12 bases matching TRBD2. The germline V gene has CDR1 SGHRS and CDR2 YFSETQ. J was trimmed by 4 bases and V by 0 bases; bases with no gene match: 3. The CDR3 length is 16 residues.

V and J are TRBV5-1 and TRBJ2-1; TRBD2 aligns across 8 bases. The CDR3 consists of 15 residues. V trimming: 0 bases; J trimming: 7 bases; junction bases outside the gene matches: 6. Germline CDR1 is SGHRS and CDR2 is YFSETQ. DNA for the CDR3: TGCGCCAGCAGCTTGGGGGCTAGCGGGCCTAATGAGCAGTTCTTC. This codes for CASSLGASGPNEQFF.

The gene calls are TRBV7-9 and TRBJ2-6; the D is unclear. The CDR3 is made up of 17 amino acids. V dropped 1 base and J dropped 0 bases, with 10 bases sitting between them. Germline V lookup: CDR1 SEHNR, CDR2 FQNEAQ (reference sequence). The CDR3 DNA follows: TGTGCCAGCAGCTTAGGAGACATCTACTCTGGGGCCAACGTCCTGACTTTC. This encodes CASSLGDIYSGANVLTF.

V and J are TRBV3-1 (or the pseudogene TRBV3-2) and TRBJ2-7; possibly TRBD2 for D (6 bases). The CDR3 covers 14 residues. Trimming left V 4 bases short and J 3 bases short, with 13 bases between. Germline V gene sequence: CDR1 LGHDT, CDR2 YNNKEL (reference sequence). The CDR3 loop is CASSPGDSYYEQYF. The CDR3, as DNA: TGTGCCAGCAGCCCGGGGGACTCCTACTACGAGCAGTACTTC.

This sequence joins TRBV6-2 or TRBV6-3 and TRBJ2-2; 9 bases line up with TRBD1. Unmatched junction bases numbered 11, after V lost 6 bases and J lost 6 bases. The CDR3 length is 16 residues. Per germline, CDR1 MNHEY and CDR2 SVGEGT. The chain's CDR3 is CASSLGGQGIPGELFF. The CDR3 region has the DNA TGTGCCAGCAGCCTTGGGGGACAGGGAATTCCCGGGGAGCTGTTTTTT.

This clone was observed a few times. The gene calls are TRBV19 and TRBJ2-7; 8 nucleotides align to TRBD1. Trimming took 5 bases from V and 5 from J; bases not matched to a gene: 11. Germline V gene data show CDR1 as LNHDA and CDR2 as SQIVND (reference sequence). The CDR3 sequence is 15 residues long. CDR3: CASSPVSQGADEQYF. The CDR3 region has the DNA TGTGCCAGTAGTCCAGTGAGCCAGGGGGCCGACGAGCAGTACTTC.

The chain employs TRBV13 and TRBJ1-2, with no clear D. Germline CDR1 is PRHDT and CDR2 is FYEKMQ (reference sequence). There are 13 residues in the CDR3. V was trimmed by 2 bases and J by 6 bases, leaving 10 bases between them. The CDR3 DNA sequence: TGTGCCAGCAGCTTACTCGAGTTGGATGGCTACACCTTC. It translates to CASSLLELDGYTF.

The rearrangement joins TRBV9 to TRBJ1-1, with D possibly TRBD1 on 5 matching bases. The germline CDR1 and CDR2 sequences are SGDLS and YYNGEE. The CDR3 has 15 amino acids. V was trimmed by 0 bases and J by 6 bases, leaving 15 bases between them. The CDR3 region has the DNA TGTGCCAGCAGCGTAGAAGCTCTCCTAGGGGCTGAAGCTTTCTTT. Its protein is CASSVEALLGAEAFF.

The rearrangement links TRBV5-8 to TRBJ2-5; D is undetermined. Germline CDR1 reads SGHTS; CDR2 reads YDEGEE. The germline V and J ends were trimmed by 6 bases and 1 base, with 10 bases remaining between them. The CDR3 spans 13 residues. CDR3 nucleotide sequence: TGTGCCAGCACCAACCCCGGCCAAGAGACCCAGTACTTC. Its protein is CASTNPGQETQYF. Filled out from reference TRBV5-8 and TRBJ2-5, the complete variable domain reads EAGVTQSPTHLIKTRGQQATLRCSPISGHTSVYWYQQALGLGLQFLLWYDEGEERNRGNFPPRFSGRQFPNYSSELNVNALELEDSALYLCASTNPGQETQYFGPGTRLLVL.

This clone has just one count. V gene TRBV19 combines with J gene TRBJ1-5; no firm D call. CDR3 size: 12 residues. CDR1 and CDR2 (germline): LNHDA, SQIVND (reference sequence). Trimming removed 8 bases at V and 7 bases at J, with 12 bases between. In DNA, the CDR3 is TGTGCCAGTGAGGATGGAAGACAGCCCCAGCATTTT. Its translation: CASEDGRQPQHF.

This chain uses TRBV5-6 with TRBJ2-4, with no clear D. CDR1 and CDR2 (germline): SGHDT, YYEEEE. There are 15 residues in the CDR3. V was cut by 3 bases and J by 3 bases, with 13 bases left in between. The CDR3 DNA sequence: TGTGCCAGCAGCTACATACGTGGAGACAAAAACATTCAGTACTTC. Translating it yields CASSYIRGDKNIQYF.

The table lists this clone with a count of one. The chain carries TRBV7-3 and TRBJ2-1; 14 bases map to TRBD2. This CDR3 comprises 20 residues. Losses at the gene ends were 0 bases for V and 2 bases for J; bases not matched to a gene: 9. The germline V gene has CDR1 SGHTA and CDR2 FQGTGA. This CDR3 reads CASSLTPGTSGSYPYNEQFF. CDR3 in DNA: TGTGCCAGCAGCTTAACGCCCGGGACTAGCGGGAGTTACCCCTACAATGAGCAGTTCTTC.

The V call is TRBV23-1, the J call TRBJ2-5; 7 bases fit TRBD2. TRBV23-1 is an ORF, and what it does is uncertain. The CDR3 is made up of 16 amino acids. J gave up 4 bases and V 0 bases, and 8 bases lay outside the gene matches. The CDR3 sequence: CASSQSWSGGIETQYF. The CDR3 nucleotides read TGCGCCAGCAGTCAATCATGGTCGGGGGGAATAGAGACCCAGTACTTC.

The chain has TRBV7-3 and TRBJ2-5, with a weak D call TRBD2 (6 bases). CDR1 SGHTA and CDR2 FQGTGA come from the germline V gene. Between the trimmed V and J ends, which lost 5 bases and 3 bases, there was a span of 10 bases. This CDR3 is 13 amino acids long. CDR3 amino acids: CASSRGGEETQYF. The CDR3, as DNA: TGTGCCAGCAGCCGCGGAGGGGAAGAGACCCAGTACTTC.

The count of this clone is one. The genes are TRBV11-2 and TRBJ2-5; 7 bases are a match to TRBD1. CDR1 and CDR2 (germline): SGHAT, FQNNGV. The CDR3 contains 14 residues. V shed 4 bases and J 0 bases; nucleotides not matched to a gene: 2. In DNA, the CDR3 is TGTGCCAGCAGCTCGGGACAGAACCAAGAGACCCAGTACTTC. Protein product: CASSSGQNQETQYF. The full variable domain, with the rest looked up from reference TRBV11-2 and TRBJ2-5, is EAGVAQSPRYKIIEKRQSVAFWCNPISGHATLYWYQQILGQGPKLLIQFQNNGVVDDSQLPKDRFSAERLKGVDSTLKIQPAKLEDSAVYLCASSSGQNQETQYFGPGTRLLVL.

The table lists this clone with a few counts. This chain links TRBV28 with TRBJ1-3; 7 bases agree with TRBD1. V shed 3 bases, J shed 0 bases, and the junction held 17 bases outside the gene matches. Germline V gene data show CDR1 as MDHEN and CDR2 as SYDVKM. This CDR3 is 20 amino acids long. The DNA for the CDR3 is TGTGCCAGCAGTTTCCCCTCGTCGGCAGGGGGTCATTACTCTGGAAACACCATATATTTT. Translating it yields CASSFPSSAGGHYSGNTIYF.

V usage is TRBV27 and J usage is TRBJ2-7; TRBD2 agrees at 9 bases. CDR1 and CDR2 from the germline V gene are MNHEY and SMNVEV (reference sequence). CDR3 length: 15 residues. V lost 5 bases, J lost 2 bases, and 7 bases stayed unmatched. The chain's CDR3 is CASSPVAGATYEQYF. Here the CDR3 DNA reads TGTGCCAGCAGTCCGGTAGCGGGAGCAACCTACGAGCAGTACTTC.

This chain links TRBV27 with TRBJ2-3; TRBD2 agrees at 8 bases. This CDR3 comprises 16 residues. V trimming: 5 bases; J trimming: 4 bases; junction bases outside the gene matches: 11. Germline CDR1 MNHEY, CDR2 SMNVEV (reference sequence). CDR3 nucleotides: TGTGCCAGCAGTCCGTTAGGCGGGGGGTTTCCAGATACGCAGTATTTT. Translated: CASSPLGGGFPDTQYF.

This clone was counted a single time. CDR3 protein: CSVAGTGVQETQYF. CDR3 DNA: TGCAGCGTTGCTGGGACAGGGGTGCAAGAGACCCAGTACTTC. This chain links TRBV29-1 with TRBJ2-5; the match to TRBD1 covers 10 bases. J gave up 2 bases and V 4 bases, and 4 bases lay outside the gene matches. The CDR3 covers 14 residues. The V gene's germline CDR1 is SQVTM and CDR2 ANQGSEA. Drawing the rest from reference TRBV29-1 and TRBJ2-5, the complete variable domain is SAVISQKPSRDICQRGTSLTIQCQVDSQVTMMFWYRQQPGQSLTLIATANQGSEATYESGFVIDKFPISRPNLTFSTLTVSNMSPEDSSIYLCSVAGTGVQETQYFGPGTRLLVL.

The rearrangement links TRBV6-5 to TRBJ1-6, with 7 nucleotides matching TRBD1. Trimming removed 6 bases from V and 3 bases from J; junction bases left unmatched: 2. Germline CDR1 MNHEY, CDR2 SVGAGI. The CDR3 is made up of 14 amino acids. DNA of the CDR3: TGTGCCAGCAGGGACAGGAGCTATAATTCACCCCTCCACTTT. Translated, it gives CASRDRSYNSPLHF.

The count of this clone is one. The CDR3 sequence: CASSLWASGLAGTSSYEQYF. The CDR3 DNA reads as TGTGCCAGCAGTTTATGGGCATCGGGACTAGCGGGGACGAGCTCCTACGAGCAGTACTTC. The rearrangement joins TRBV28 to TRBJ2-7; 13 positions match TRBD2. V lost 0 bases to trimming and J lost 0 bases; unmatched junction nucleotides: 11. The CDR3 runs to 20 residues. The germline gives CDR1 MDHEN, CDR2 SYDVKM. Filled out from reference TRBV28 and TRBJ2-7, the complete variable domain reads DVKVTQSSRYLVKRTGEKVFLECVQDMDHENMFWYRQDPGLGLRLIYFSYDVKMKEKGDIPEGYSVSREKKERFSLILESASTNQTSMYLCASSLWASGLAGTSSYEQYFGPGTRLTVT.

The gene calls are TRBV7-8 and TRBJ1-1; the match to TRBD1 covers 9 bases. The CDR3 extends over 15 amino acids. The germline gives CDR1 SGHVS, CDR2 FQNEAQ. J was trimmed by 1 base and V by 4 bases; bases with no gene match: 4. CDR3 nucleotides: TGTGCCAGCAGCTCGGGACAGGGAGGGAACACTGAAGCTTTCTTT. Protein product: CASSSGQGGNTEAFF.

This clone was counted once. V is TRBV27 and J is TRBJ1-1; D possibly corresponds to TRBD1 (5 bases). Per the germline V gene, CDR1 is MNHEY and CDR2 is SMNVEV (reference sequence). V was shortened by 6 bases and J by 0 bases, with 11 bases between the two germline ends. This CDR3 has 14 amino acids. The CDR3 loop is CASRYRSLNTEAFF. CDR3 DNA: TGTGCCAGCAGGTACAGGTCTTTGAACACTGAAGCTTTCTTT.